The clone carrying this T cell receptor (beta chain) has a handful of counts. Its antigen is still unknown. Assay used: immunoSEQ multiplex PCR; TCRdb lists only in-frame clones, some missing. The table includes about 8,000 clones, around 78% detected once. This sample was taken from a study of chemoradiotherapy in HPV16-positive cancers. Study-wide points: The functional HPV-specific definition rests on just two HPV16-positive patients. Non-HPV-specific T cells did not expand in tumors during treatment, whereas candidate HPV-specific clones and E7-related motifs did.

The ends lost 6 bases at V and 5 bases at J; junction bases unmatched: 10. Germline V gene lookup returns CDR1 SNHLY and CDR2 FYNNEI. The CDR3 is 15 residues long. The receptor was isolated from a human donor with HPV-associated anogenital cancer. Sampling was performed from a patient who underwent chemoradiotherapy. J is TRBJ1-2 and V is TRBV2, with 9 nucleotides matching TRBD1. CDR3 DNA sequence: TGTGCCAGCAGGGATCGGGACAGGGTCTTTTATGGCTACACCTTC. Translating it yields CASRDRDRVFYGYTF.